This T cell receptor beta chain was obtained from a study of blood T cell repertoires in COVID-19. Germline assignment: CDR1 GTSNPN and CDR2 SVGIG (reference sequence). With 5 bases clipped from V and 15 bases from J, the junction kept 15 bases outside the gene matches. The CDR3 covers 15 residues. Sequencing was performed with immunoSEQ multiplex PCR; in TCRdb, only in-frame clones are kept and a portion is missing. The table lists roughly 120,000 clones, 86% of them singletons. Sequenced material: peripheral blood. V is TRBV30 and J is TRBJ2-1; 14 nucleotides align to TRBD2. This TCR was sampled from a man aged 65 to 85 who had recovered from COVID-19. CDR3 nucleotides: TGTGCCTGGCAACTGGGACTAGCGGGAGTCGTACAATCGTTCTTC. Protein: CAWQLGLAGVVQSFF. The variable domain in full, completed from reference TRBV30 and TRBJ2-1, reads SQTIHQWPATLVQPVGSPLSLECTVEGTSNPNLYWYRQAAGRGLQLLFYSVGIGQISSEVPQNLSASRPQDRQFILSSKKLLLSDSGFYLCAWQLGLAGVVQSFFGPGTRLTVL.